This TCR beta chain was identified during a study of T cells in Graves' hyperthyroidism and ophthalmopathy. Study results and caveats: The model foresaw ophthalmopathy a median roughly 6.3 months prior to onset. Blood samples included most of the expanded thyroid clonotypes exceeding 0.001.

On the basis of clinical symptoms, serum thyroxine and TRAb, thyroid ultrasound and orbital computed tomography, diagnoses were made. It was over 9.5 ml of fresh peripheral blood that supplied the PBMCs. In the case of this clonotype: Its specificity is not known.

TCR beta CDR3 region amplification was performed from RNA transcripts. When the TCR CDR3 underwent first-round RT-PCR, the HTBI primer set was used. TCRdb called the multiplex PCR reads again in MiXCR, with one record for every CDR3 protein. The sample contains 600,000 to 650,000 distinct CDR3 sequences, about 20% of which appear only once. Sequencing was carried out using blood. The TCR sequence derives from a man aged 25 to 40 with Graves' ophthalmopathy.

The CDR3 region is CASSLTLRGSYEQYF. The CDR3 DNA sequence: TGTGCCAGCAGCTTAACCCTTAGAGGGAGCTACGAGCAGTACTTC. The gene calls are TRBV7-6 and TRBJ2-7; a possible D gene is TRBD2 (5 bases). CDR1 and CDR2 (germline): SGHVS, FNYEAQ. The CDR3 loop spans 15 amino acids. With 2 bases removed from V and 3 bases from J, the gap between germline ends came to 14 bases.